This T cell receptor beta chain was found in a study of shared clonotypes between healthy human individuals. Overall study results and limits: The small donor group covered limited genetic and exposure diversity. Larger richness was generally estimated for naive than memory subsets.

Deep was the level at which the assay was run. Profiled with immunoSEQ multiplex PCR; TCRdb holds only in-frame clones, not every one. In the table there are 1.4 million or so clones, approximately 98.5% of which are singletons. The germline CDR1 and CDR2 sequences are LGHNA and YSLEER. The V gene lost 5 bases and the J gene lost 4 bases, with 17 bases spanning the gap. The CDR3 has 15 residues. As to this clone: Its specificity is unknown.

The sequencing sample was made of naive CD4+ T cells sorted from blood. Subset described: CD45RA+ positively selected. The sequence derives from a man in his thirties or forties in good health. V and J are TRBV4-3 and TRBJ1-2; a possible D gene is TRBD1 (6 bases). The CDR3 nucleotides read TGCGCCAGCAGCTCTCAGACAGGTTTTACCTATGGCTACACCTTC. This gives the protein CASSSQTGFTYGYTF.